This TCR beta chain was sequenced in a study of cytomegalovirus exposure and HLA in healthy donors. Findings and limits, study-wide: In vitro work confirmed that a few CMV-associated chains recognize CMV antigens.

The germline V gene has CDR1 SGHTA and CDR2 FQGNSA. This CDR3 has 14 residues. Worth noting for this clone: Antigen unknown. One end of the junction is discordant with germline, which a read error may explain.

With 60 Vbeta and 13 Jbeta primers, the PCR was carried out. Sequenced by immunoSEQ multiplex PCR; TCRdb stores in-frame clones only, minus some. The sample lists hundreds of thousands of clones; 72% were seen once. The V gene is TRBV7-2, the J gene TRBJ2-2, with a tentative D call TRBD2 (6 bases). The sequencing input was PBMCs. The origin of this receptor is a female donor in good health and CMV-seronegative. The CDR3 loop is CASSFGQPAGGLFF. Written as DNA, the CDR3 is TGTGCCAGCAGCTTCGGCCAGCCGGCCGGGGGGCTGTTTTTT. Based on the CDR3 plus reference TRBV7-2 and TRBJ2-2, the full variable domain is GAGVSQSPSNKVTEKGKDVELRCDPISGHTALYWYRQSLGQGLEFLIYFQGNSAPDKSGLPSDRFSAERTGGSVSTLTIQRTQQEDSAVYLCASSFGQPAGGLFFGEGSRLTVL.